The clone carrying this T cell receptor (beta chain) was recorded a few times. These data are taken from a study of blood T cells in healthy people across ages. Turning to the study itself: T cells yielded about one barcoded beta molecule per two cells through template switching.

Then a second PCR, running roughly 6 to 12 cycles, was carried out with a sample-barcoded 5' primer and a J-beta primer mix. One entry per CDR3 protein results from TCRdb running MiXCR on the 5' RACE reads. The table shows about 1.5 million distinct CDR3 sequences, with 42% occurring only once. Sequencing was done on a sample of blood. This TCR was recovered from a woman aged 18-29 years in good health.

The CDR3: CAITPDRNTEAFF. The CDR3 region has the DNA TGTGCCATCACCCCGGACAGGAACACTGAAGCTTTCTTT. The rearrangement links TRBV10-3 to TRBJ1-1, with TRBD1 as a possible D gene (6 bases). CDR3 length: 13 residues. Germline V gene lookup returns CDR1 ENHRY and CDR2 SYGVKD. V was trimmed by 7 bases and J by 1 base, leaving 10 bases between them.